Each of the 2 T cell receptor beta chains below was sequenced from the same sample in a study of blood T cells in healthy people across ages. Through a sample-barcoded 5' primer and a J-beta primer mix, a second PCR was run for roughly 6 to 12 cycles. TCRdb re-analysed the 5' RACE reads in MiXCR, keeping a single row per CDR3 protein. The repertoire includes over 1,500,000 distinct CDR3 sequences, about two fifths of them detected once, and approximately 22% sits in the top ten. Sequencing was carried out using blood. These receptors were collected from a human donor in good health.

This clonotype was observed a few times. This chain links TRBV28 with TRBJ2-1; TRBD2 might be the D (7 bases). CDR1 is MDHEN and CDR2 is SYDVKM in the germline V gene. V gave up 6 bases and J gave up 4 bases, with 16 bases separating them. The CDR3 sequence is 15 residues long. The CDR3, as DNA: TGTGCCAGCAGAGCTGGGGGGGGCTCTTACAATGAGCAGTTCTTC. Translated: CASRAGGGSYNEQFF.

This clonotype was seen repeatedly, ten times or more. This chain uses TRBV28 with TRBJ2-4, with 8 bases that match TRBD2. V trimming: 1 base; J trimming: 4 bases; junction bases outside the gene matches: 0. Germline-derived CDR1 and CDR2 are MDHEN and SYDVKM. This CDR3 is built from 14 residues. This CDR3 is CASSLSGGKNIQYF. The DNA for the CDR3 is TGTGCCAGCAGTTTATCGGGAGGGAAAAACATTCAGTACTTC.